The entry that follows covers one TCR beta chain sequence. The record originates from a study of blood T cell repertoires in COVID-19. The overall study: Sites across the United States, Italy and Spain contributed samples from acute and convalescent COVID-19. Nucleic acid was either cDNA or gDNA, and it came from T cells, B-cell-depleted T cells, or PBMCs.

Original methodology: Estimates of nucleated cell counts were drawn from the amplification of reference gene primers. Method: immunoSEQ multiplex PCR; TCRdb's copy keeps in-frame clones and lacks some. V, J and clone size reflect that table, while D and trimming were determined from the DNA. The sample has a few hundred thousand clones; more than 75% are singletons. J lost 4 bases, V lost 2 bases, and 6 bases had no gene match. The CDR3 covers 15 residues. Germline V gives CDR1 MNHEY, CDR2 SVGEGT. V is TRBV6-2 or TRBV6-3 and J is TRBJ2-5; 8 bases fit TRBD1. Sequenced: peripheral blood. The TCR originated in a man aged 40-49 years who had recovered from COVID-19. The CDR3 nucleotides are TGTGCCAGCAGTTACCTAGGACAGGGCGGAGAGACCCAGTACTTC. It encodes CASSYLGQGGETQYF.